These T cell receptor beta chains were read from a single sample in a study of beta chain features in type 1 diabetes. Clones were sequenced by immunoSEQ multiplex PCR, and TCRdb holds only the in-frame ones, with some missing. The sample records a few hundred thousand clones, approximately 13% being singletons. Material for sequencing was naive CD4+ T cells from blood. These receptors originate from a woman in her late teens or twenties with type 1 diabetes. Both conserved end residues are part of each CDR3. The order of the fields is D gene, V gene, J gene, clone size, CDR3 DNA, CDR3 protein. The D gene is left open where the match is weak. Rows may omit the clone size; those that give it use once, few, many or a size class.

>TRBD2|TRBV7-8|TRBJ2-1|-
TGTGCCAGCAGCCAACTAGCGGGATCCTACAATGAGCAGTTCTTC
CASSQLAGSYNEQFF
>TRBD2|TRBV7-9|TRBJ2-1|-
TGTGCCAGCAGCTTGGGACTAGCGGGAGTTAATGAGCAGTTCTTC
CASSLGLAGVNEQFF
>-|TRBV7-2|TRBJ2-1|few
TGTGCCAGCAGCGCACAGGGCAGAGGCCCCTACAATGAGCAGTTCTTC
CASSAQGRGPYNEQFF
>-|TRBV30|TRBJ2-7|-
TGTGCCTGGCGCAACAGGTTGGGTAACGAGCAGTACTTC
CAWRNRLGNEQYF
>TRBD2|TRBV9|TRBJ2-5|-
TGTGCCAGCAGCGGGACTAGCGGGAGGGCCTCCACTTCAAAAGAGACCCAGTACTTC
CASSGTSGRASTSKETQYF
>TRBD1|TRBV6-6|TRBJ2-3|few
TGTGCCAGCAGTCCCCCTCGAGACAGGGGTGATACGCAGTATTTT
CASSPPRDRGDTQYF
>TRBD2|TRBV9|TRBJ2-7|-
TGTGCCAGCAGCGTAGGAGGGACTAGCACCTACGAGCAGTACTTC
CASSVGGTSTYEQYF
>-|TRBV7-2|TRBJ2-5|few
TGTGCCAGCAGCCACCTCGGGACATCTGAGGCGAAGACCCAGTACTTC
CASSHLGTSEAKTQYF
>-|TRBV11-2|TRBJ1-1|few
TGTGCCAGCAGCCCGCGGAGGACTGAAGCTTTCTTT
CASSPRRTEAFF
>TRBD2|TRBV7-2|TRBJ2-2|few
TGTGCCAGCAGCGGGACTAGCGGGAAAACCGGGGAGCTGTTTTTT
CASSGTSGKTGELFF
>-|TRBV7-8|TRBJ2-5|few
TGTGCCAGCAGCTTAGAGGCGGCGGTCCAAGAGACCCAGTACTTC
CASSLEAAVQETQYF
>-|TRBV19|TRBJ1-5|few
TGTGCCAGTAGCAGGGGAAGGCAGCCCCAGCATTTT
CASSRGRQPQHF
>TRBD1|TRBV7-9|TRBJ2-5|-
TGTGCCAGCAGCTTAGGATCAGGGACAGTACAAGAGACCCAGTACTTC
CASSLGSGTVQETQYF